This T cell receptor (beta chain) is from a study of Graves' ophthalmopathy and Graves' hyperthyroidism. Overall study: Ophthalmopathy absent within 18 months of follow-up marked hyperthyroidism as stable. Findings and caveats of the study: Ophthalmopathy progression cases were predicted by the model with 55% to 71% sensitivity and 72.22% specificity.

Physicians reached a diagnosis by relying on clinical symptoms, serum thyroxine, TRAb, thyroid ultrasound and orbital computed tomography. This clonotype has more than one count but fewer than ten. No antigen is known for it. Amplification targeted the TCR beta CDR3 regions, with RNA transcripts as the source material. HTBI-primed RT-PCR formed the first round, and a multiplex PCR formed the second. TCRdb called the multiplex PCR reads again in MiXCR, with one record for every CDR3 protein. The top ten clones hold 4% to 5% of a sample with about 590,000 distinct CDR3 sequences, 39% of them seen once. Sequenced: peripheral blood or thyroid tissue (not recorded which). This clonotype was obtained from an adult man with Graves' hyperthyroidism.

CDR3 sequence reads: CASSDTTGAPNEQFF. The DNA for the CDR3 is TGTGCCAGCAGTGATACGACAGGGGCCCCCAATGAGCAGTTCTTC. The chain uses TRBV2 and TRBJ2-1; 8 positions match TRBD1. Germline CDR1 reads SNHLY; CDR2 reads FYNNEI. This CDR3 is built from 15 residues. Trimming removed 3 bases from V and 6 bases from J; junction bases left unmatched: 7.